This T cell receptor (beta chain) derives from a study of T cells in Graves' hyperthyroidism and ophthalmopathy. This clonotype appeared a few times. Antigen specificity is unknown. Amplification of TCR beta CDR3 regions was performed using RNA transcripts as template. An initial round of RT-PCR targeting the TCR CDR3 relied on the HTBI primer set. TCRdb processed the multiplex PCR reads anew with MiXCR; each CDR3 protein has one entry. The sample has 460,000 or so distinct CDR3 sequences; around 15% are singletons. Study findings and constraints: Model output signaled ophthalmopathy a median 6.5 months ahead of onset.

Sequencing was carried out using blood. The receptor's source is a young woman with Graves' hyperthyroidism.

CDR3 amino acids: CSVEDIRSYVGVSTNYGYTF. Written as DNA, the CDR3 is TGCAGCGTTGAAGACATCCGAAGTTATGTGGGGGTGTCAACTAACTATGGCTACACCTTC. V and J are TRBV29-1 and TRBJ1-2; a weak D match, TRBD1 (5 bases). Germline-derived CDR1 and CDR2 are SQVTM and ANQGSEA. Trimming left V 0 bases short and J 0 bases short, with 26 bases between. The CDR3 is 20 residues long.